This T cell receptor beta chain was identified in a study of shared clonotypes between healthy human individuals. Study-wide findings and caveats: Larger estimated richness was generally seen in naive subsets than in memory subsets.

Naive CD8 cells lacked CD45RO and underwent positive selection for CCR7, leaving out terminally differentiated effector memory CD45RA+ cells. The sample holds one count of this clone. The antigen is unknown. Here immunoSEQ multiplex PCR was the method, and the copy in TCRdb shows in-frame clones only, minus some. The sample holds about 580,000 clones; 95% to 98% are singletons and the top ten take around 0.3%. Germline assignment: CDR1 SGHDT and CDR2 YYEEEE. This CDR3 has 15 residues. The trim removed 4 bases at V and 4 bases at J, leaving 8 bases unmatched. This TCR was recovered from a man between 25 and 39 years old in good health. Source material: naive CD8+ T cells sorted from blood. The V and J genes are TRBV5-6 and TRBJ1-2; 9 bases are a match to TRBD1. CDR3 residues: CASSTQQGAFYGYTF. In DNA, the CDR3 is TGTGCCAGCAGCACCCAACAGGGGGCTTTCTATGGCTACACCTTC.